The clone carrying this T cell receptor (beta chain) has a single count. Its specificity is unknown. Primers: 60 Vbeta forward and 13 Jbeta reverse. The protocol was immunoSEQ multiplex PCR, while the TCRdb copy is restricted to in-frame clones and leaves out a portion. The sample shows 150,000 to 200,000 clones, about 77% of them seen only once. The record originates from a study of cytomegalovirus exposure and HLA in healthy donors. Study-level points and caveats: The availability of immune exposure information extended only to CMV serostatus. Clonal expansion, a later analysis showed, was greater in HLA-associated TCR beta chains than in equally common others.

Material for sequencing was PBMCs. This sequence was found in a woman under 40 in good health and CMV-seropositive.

This chain's CDR3 is CASSEEGLELSEQFF. The CDR3 DNA reads as TGTGCCAGCAGTGAAGAGGGACTAGAATTGAGTGAGCAGTTCTTC. The J gene is TRBJ2-1, the V gene TRBV2; TRBD2 aligns across 8 bases. Germline V gives CDR1 SNHLY, CDR2 FYNNEI. V lost 1 base and J lost 9; bases outside the gene matches: 8. The CDR3 spans 15 residues.